This T cell receptor beta chain was documented in a study of blood T cell repertoires in COVID-19. About the study: Sites across the United States, Italy and Spain contributed samples from acute and convalescent COVID-19. PBMCs, B-cell-depleted T cells, or T cells provided the cDNA or gDNA that made up the material.

Authors' processing steps: Estimation of nucleated cell counts relied on the amplification of reference gene primers. TCRdb's table, derived via immunoSEQ multiplex PCR, lists solely in-frame clones and lacks some. The V and J calls and clone size are taken from that table; D and trimming were inferred from the DNA. The table shows 200,000 to 250,000 clones, with around 82% occurring only once. Germline V gene data show CDR1 as KGHSH and CDR2 as LQKENI. The V and J ends lost 4 bases and 6 bases respectively, with 16 bases between them. The CDR3 sequence is 15 residues long. The material sequenced was peripheral blood. The rearrangement links TRBV18 to TRBJ2-1; tentatively, D is TRBD1 (5 bases). The TCR was taken from a woman aged 70-85 years with acute or convalescent COVID-19. CDR3 loop: CASSLPGFEANEQFF. The CDR3 bases are TGTGCCAGCTCACTTCCAGGGTTTGAGGCCAATGAGCAGTTCTTC.